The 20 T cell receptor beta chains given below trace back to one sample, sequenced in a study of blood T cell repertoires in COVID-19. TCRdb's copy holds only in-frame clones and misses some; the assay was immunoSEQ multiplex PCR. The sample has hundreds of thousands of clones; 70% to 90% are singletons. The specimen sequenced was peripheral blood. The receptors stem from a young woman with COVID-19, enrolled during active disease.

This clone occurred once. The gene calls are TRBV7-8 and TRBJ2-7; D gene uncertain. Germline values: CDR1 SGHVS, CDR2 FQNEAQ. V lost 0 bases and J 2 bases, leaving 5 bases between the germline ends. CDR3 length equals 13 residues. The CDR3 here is CASSLADTYEQYV. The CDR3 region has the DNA TGTGCCAGCAGCTTAGCTGACACCTACGAGCAGTACGTC.

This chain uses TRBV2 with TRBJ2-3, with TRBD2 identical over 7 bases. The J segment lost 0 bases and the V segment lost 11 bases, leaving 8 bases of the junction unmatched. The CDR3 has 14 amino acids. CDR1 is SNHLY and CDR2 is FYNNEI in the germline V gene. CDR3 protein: CAGTAGISTDTQYF. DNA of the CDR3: TGTGCCGGCACAGCGGGGATTAGCACAGATACGCAGTATTTT.

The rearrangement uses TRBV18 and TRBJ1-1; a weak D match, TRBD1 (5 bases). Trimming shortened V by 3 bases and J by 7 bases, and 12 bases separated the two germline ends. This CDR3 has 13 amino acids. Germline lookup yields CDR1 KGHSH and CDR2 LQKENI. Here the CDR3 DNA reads TGTGCCAGCTCACCCACAATCCAGGGTGAAGCTTTCTTT. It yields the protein CASSPTIQGEAFF.

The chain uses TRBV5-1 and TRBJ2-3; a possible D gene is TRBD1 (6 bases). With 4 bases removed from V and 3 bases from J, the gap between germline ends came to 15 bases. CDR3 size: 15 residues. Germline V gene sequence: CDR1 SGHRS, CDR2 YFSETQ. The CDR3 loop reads CASSDTDRMTDTQYF. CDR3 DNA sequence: TGCGCCAGCAGCGACACGGACAGAATGACAGATACGCAGTATTTT.

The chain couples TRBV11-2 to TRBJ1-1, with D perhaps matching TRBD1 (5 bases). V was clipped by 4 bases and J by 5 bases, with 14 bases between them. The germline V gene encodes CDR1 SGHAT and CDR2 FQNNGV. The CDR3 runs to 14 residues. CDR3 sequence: CASSSQGGETEAFF. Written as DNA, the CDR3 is TGTGCCAGCAGCTCGCAGGGAGGGGAGACTGAAGCTTTCTTT.

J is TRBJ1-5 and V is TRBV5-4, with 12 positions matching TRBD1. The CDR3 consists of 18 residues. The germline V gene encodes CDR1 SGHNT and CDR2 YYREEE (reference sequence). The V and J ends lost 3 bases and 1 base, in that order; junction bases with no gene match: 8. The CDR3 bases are TGTGCCAGCAGCTGGGGACAGGGGGCTAAGGTGAGCAATCAGCCCCAGCATTTT. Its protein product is CASSWGQGAKVSNQPQHF.

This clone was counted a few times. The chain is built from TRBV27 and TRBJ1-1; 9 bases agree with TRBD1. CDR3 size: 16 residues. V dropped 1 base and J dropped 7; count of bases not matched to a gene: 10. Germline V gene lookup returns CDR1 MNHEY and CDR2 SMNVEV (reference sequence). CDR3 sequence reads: CASSLYYRGLVREAFF. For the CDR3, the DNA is TGTGCCAGCAGTTTATACTACAGGGGGCTGGTCCGTGAAGCTTTCTTT.

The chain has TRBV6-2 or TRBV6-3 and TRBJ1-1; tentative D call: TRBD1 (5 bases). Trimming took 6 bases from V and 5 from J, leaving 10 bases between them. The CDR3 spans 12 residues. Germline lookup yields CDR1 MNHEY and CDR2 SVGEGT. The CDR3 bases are TGTGCCAGCAGCCACTCAGGGACTGAAGCTTTCTTT. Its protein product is CASSHSGTEAFF.

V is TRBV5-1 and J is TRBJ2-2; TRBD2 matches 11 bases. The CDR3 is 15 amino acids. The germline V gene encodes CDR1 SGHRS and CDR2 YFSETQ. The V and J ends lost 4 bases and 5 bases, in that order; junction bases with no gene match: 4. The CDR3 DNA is TGCGCCAGCAGCGGGTCTAGCGGGAGGACCGGGGAGCTGTTTTTT. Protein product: CASSGSSGRTGELFF.

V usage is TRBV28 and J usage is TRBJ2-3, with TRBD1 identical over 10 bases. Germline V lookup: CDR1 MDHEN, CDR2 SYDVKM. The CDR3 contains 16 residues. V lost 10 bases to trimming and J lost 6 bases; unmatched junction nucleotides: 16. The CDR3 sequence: CAIQSPDRGRIDTQYF. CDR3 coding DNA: TGTGCCATCCAAAGCCCCGACAGGGGGCGGATTGATACGCAGTATTTT.

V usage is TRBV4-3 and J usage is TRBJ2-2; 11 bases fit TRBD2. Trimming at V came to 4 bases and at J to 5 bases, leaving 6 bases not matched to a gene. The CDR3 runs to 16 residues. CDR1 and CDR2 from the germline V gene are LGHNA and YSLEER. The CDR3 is CASSRDGTSGTGELFF. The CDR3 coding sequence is TGCGCCAGCAGCCGCGACGGGACTAGCGGAACCGGGGAGCTGTTTTTT.

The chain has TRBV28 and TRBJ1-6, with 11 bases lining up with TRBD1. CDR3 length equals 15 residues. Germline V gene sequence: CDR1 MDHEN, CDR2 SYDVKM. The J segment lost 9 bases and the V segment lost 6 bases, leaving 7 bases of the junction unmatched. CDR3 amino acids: CASSTPGQGGSPLHF. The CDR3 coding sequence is TGTGCCAGCAGCACGCCGGGACAGGGGGGTTCACCCCTCCACTTT.

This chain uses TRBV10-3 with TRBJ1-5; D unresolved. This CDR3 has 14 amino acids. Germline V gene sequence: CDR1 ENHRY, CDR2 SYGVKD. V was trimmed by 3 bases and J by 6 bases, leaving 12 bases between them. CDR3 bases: TGTGCCATCAGTGAAATGTTCGGGGTTCAGCCCCAGCATTTT. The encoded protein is CAISEMFGVQPQHF.

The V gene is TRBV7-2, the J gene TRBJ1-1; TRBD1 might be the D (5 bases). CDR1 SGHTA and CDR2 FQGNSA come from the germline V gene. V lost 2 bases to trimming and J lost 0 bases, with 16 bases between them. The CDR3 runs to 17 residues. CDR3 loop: CASSLLPSGEVNTEAFF. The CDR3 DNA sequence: TGTGCCAGCAGCTTATTACCCTCGGGGGAGGTGAACACTGAAGCTTTCTTT.

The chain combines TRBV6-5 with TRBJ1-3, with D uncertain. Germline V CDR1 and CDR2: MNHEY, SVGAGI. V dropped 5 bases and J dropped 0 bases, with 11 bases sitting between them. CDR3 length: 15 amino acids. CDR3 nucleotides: TGTGCCAGCAGTCAGAGTAGGAGCTCTGGAAACACCATATATTTT. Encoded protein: CASSQSRSSGNTIYF.

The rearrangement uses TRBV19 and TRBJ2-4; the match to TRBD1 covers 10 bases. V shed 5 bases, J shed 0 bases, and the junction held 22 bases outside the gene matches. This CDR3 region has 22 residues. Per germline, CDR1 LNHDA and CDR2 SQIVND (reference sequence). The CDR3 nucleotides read TGTGCCAGTAGTGAGTCGACAGGGGGCGCGGTATTCGGCCCACTAGCCAAAAACATTCAGTACTTC. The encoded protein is CASSESTGGAVFGPLAKNIQYF.

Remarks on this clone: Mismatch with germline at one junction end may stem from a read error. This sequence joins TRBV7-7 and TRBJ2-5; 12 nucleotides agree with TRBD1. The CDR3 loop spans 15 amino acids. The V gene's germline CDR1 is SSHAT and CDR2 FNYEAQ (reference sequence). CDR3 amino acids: CASSLGDRGLETQYF. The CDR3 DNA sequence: TGTGCTAGCAGCCTAGGGGACAGGGGGCTGGAGACCCAGTACTTC.

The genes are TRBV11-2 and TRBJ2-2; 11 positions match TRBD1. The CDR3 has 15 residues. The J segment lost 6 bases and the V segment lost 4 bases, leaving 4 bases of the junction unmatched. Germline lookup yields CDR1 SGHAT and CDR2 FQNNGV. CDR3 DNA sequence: TGTGCCAGCAGCTCCGGGACAGGGGGATCCGGGGAGCTGTTTTTT. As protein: CASSSGTGGSGELFF.

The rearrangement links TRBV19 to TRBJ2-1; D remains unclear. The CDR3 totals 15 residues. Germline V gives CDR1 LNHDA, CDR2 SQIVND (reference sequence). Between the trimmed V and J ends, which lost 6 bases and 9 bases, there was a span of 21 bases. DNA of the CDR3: TGTGCCAGTAGATCACACGAAGACTGGAACGCTGAGCAGTTCTTC. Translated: CASRSHEDWNAEQFF.

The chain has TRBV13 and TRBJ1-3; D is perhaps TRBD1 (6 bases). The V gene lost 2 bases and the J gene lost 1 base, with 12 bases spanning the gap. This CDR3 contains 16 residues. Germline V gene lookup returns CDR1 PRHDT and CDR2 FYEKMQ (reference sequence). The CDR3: CASSLQGRVSGNTIYF. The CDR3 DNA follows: TGTGCCAGCAGCTTACAGGGGCGAGTTTCTGGAAACACCATATATTTT.